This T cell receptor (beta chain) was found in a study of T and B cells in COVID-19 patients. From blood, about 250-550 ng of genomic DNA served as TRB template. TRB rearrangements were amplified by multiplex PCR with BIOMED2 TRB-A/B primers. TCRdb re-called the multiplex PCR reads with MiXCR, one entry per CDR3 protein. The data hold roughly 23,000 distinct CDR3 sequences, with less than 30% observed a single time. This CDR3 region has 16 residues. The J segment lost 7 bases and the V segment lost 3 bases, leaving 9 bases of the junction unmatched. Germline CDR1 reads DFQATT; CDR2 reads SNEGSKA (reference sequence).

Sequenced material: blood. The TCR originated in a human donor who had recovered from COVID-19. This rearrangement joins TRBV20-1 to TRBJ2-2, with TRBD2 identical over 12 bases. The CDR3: CSARKASGRGDGELFF. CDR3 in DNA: TGCAGTGCTAGGAAGGCTAGCGGGAGGGGGGACGGGGAGCTGTTTTTT.